The present T cell receptor (beta chain) was sequenced within a study of identical twins. TCRdb reprocessed the 5' RACE reads via MiXCR and lists one record per CDR3 protein. The sample contains approximately 500,000 distinct CDR3 sequences, about 24% of which appear only once. This clonotype came up a few times. The CDR3 totals 12 residues. Per the germline V gene, CDR1 is DFQATT and CDR2 is SNEGSKA (reference sequence). These data were also filed under a second study, of T cells expressing NK-cell markers. That work adds: Similarly, these clonotypes led the CD3+CD56-NKG2C+ fraction as well in a few donors.

The sample consisted of CD4+ T cells sorted from blood. The source of this sequence is a woman younger than 30 in good health. J is TRBJ1-1 and V is TRBV20-1; 8 bases map to TRBD1. The CDR3 protein is CRVTGAGTEAFF. CDR3 bases: TGCAGGGTGACAGGGGCGGGGACTGAAGCTTTCTTT.